A selection of T cell receptor beta chains follows, all from one sample in a study of beta chain features in type 1 diabetes. Generated by immunoSEQ multiplex PCR, the TCRdb table keeps only in-frame clones and is missing some. Here the sample spans around 200,000 clones, about 13% being singletons. Sequencing was carried out using central memory CD4+ T cells from blood. The receptors were gathered from a woman in her late teens or twenties in good health. CDR3s include the opening cysteine and the closing phenylalanine or tryptophan. The D gene is left open where the match is weak. Clone sizes are given selectively: once, few, many, or a class where the clone is expanded.

>.|.|TRBV4-1|TRBJ1-2
CASSQVYPLLQGGYTF
TGCGCCAGCAGCCAAGTATACCCTCTCCTCCAGGGGGGCTACACCTTC
>few|TRBD1|TRBV5-4|TRBJ2-7
CASSFRGQGPYEQYF
TGTGCCAGCAGCTTTAGGGGACAGGGGCCCTACGAGCAGTACTTC
>few|TRBD2|TRBV29-1|TRBJ2-7
CSVVSGGGDEQYF
TGCAGCGTTGTTTCGGGAGGAGGGGACGAGCAGTACTTC
>.|TRBD1|TRBV7-2|TRBJ2-7
CASSSMDRGREQYF
TGTGCCAGCAGCTCTATGGACAGGGGTCGTGAGCAGTACTTC
>.|.|TRBV23-1|TRBJ2-3
CARGASDSTDTQYF
TGCGCCAGAGGGGCTAGCGATAGCACAGATACGCAGTATTTT
>few|.|TRBV30|TRBJ1-1
CAWRHPGQLNTEAFF
TGTGCCTGGAGACACCCCGGACAGTTGAACACTGAAGCTTTCTTT
>few|TRBD1|TRBV14|TRBJ1-2
CASSHRDSYGYTF
TGTGCCAGCAGCCACCGGGACAGTTATGGCTACACCTTC
>.|.|TRBV9|TRBJ2-1
CASSERKGDLVNEQFF
TGTGCCAGCAGCGAGAGGAAGGGGGACCTAGTCAATGAGCAGTTCTTC
>.|.|TRBV11-1|TRBJ2-7
CASSLGQFYEQYF
TGTGCCAGCAGCTTAGGACAGTTCTACGAGCAGTACTTC
>few|TRBD1|TRBV5-1|TRBJ2-1
CASSSGYRDRGTSYNEQFF
TGCGCCAGCAGCTCTGGCTACCGGGACAGGGGGACCTCCTACAATGAGCAGTTCTTC
>.|.|TRBV14|TRBJ2-3
CASSQGLSTQYF
TGTGCCAGCAGCCAAGGACTTTCTACGCAGTATTTT
>.|.|TRBV6-5|TRBJ2-7
CASSNPRGVREQYF
TGTGCCAGCAGCAACCCCCGAGGAGTCCGGGAGCAGTACTTC
>.|TRBD1|TRBV2|TRBJ1-1
CASSVQGTLNTEAFF
TGTGCCAGCAGTGTACAGGGGACTTTGAACACTGAAGCTTTCTTT
>.|TRBD2|TRBV7-2|TRBJ2-7
CASSRLTSGAMGEQYF
TGTGCCAGCAGCAGATTGACTAGCGGGGCCATGGGGGAGCAGTACTTC
>.|.|TRBV30|TRBJ2-6
CATNRWEVSGANVLTF
TGTGCCACAAACAGGTGGGAGGTCTCTGGGGCCAACGTCCTGACTTTC
>few|TRBD1|TRBV5-1|TRBJ1-4
CASSKGQGANEKLFF
TGCGCCAGCAGCAAAGGACAGGGTGCTAATGAAAAACTGTTTTTT
>.|.|TRBV30|TRBJ1-1
CAWSKPQNTEAFF
TGTGCCTGGAGTAAGCCTCAAAACACTGAAGCTTTCTTT
>many|TRBD2|TRBV7-9|TRBJ2-7
CASSLAGSGRPSYEQYF
TGTGCCAGCAGCTTAGCGGGTAGCGGGAGGCCCTCCTACGAGCAGTACTTC
>.|.|TRBV7-9|TRBJ2-4
CASSPLLAKNIQYF
TGTGCCAGCAGCCCTCTCCTAGCCAAAAACATTCAGTACTTC
>.|.|TRBV7-2|TRBJ2-1
CASSPHEGGYNEQFF
TGTGCCAGCAGCCCCCATGAGGGTGGGTACAATGAGCAGTTCTTC
>few|TRBD1|TRBV7-2|TRBJ1-1
CASSGRQGRSTEAFF
TGTGCCAGCAGCGGACGACAGGGGAGGTCCACTGAAGCTTTCTTT
>.|.|TRBV18|TRBJ1-3
CASSPRDIGNTIYF
TGTGCCAGCTCACCACGGGACATCGGAAACACCATATATTTT
>.|.|TRBV9|TRBJ2-1
CASSANTGLAEQFF
TGTGCCAGCAGCGCCAACACGGGACTCGCGGAGCAGTTCTTC
>.|.|TRBV11-3|TRBJ1-1
CASPSVGAGTEAFF
TGTGCCAGCCCCTCCGTAGGGGCCGGCACTGAAGCTTTCTTT
>few|.|TRBV7-2|TRBJ2-2
CASSLGPTGELFF
TGTGCCAGCAGCTTAGGGCCCACCGGGGAGCTGTTTTTT
>few|.|TRBV4-3|TRBJ1-1
CASSQSTGRLNTEAFF
TGCGCCAGCAGCCAGAGCACAGGGAGACTGAACACTGAAGCTTTCTTT
>few|.|TRBV28|TRBJ1-5
CASSFEGLGSNQPQHF
TGTGCCAGCAGTTTTGAGGGCCTAGGGAGCAATCAGCCCCAGCATTTT
>.|.|TRBV6-6|TRBJ2-1
CASRVARNEQFF
TGTGCCAGCAGAGTGGCCCGCAATGAGCAGTTCTTC